Presented here are 2 T cell receptor beta chains from one specimen sequenced in a study of glioma-infiltrating T cells after dendritic cell vaccination. Produced via immunoSEQ multiplex PCR; TCRdb's table is partial and in-frame only. The sample yields 80,000 to 95,000 clones, about 85% seen once. The sample was blood, taken before dendritic cell vaccination. These receptors originate from a human donor with glioblastoma.

V and J are TRBV7-2 and TRBJ1-6; 9 bases align to TRBD1. The germline gives CDR1 SGHTA, CDR2 FQGNSA. The trim removed 4 bases at V and 6 bases at J, leaving 4 bases unmatched. CDR3 size: 15 residues. CDR3 protein: CASSSRQGGNSPLHF. CDR3 bases: TGTGCCAGCAGCTCGAGACAGGGGGGTAATTCACCCCTCCACTTT.

This chain's CDR3 is CASSKEGGPGGPDTQYF. DNA of the CDR3: TGCGCCAGCAGCAAAGAGGGTGGGCCGGGAGGGCCCGATACGCAGTATTTT. The chain employs TRBV5-1 and TRBJ2-3; 8 bases are shared with TRBD2. CDR1 is SGHRS, CDR2 YFSETQ, per germline. V shed 4 bases, J shed 6 bases, and the junction held 16 bases outside the gene matches. The CDR3 is made up of 17 amino acids. Drawing the rest from reference TRBV5-1 and TRBJ2-3, the complete variable domain is KAGVTQTPRYLIKTRGQQVTLSCSPISGHRSVSWYQQTPGQGLQFLFEYFSETQRNKGNFPGRFSGRQFSNSRSEMNVSTLELGDSALYLCASSKEGGPGGPDTQYFGPGTRLTVL.